This T cell receptor beta chain comes out of a study of T cells in localized non-small cell lung cancer. Comments on this clone: What it recognizes is unknown.

Sequencing was performed with immunoSEQ multiplex PCR; in TCRdb, only in-frame clones are kept and a portion is missing. The table lists some 21,000 clones, 90% to 95% of them singletons. Study results and limitations: Heterogeneity remains possible, as sequencing covered one tumor region only. It was uninvolved adjacent lung that showed the highest T cell clonality, exceeding tumor.

This receptor was taken from a male donor older than 55 with stage I squamous cell lung carcinoma. The specimen comprised peripheral blood, sampled before any cancer treatment.

CDR3 bases: TGTGCCAGCAGCTTTCCCAGGCAGAATGAAAAACTGTTTTTT. Translating it yields CASSFPRQNEKLFF. The chain uses TRBV5-6 and TRBJ1-4; D gene unclear. Per the germline V gene, CDR1 is SGHDT and CDR2 is YYEEEE. This CDR3 has 14 amino acids. V lost 2 bases and J 5 bases, leaving 10 bases between the germline ends.